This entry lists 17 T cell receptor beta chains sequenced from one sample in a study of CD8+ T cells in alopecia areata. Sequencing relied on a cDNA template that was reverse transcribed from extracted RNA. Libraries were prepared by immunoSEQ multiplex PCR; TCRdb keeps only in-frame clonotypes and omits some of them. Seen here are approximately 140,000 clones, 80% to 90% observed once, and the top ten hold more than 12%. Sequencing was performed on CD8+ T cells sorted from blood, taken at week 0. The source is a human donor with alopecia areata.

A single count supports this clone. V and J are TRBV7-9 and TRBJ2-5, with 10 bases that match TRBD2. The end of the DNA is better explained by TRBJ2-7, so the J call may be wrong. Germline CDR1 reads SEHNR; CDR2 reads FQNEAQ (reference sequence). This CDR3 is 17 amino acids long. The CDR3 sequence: CASSGKRGGSRLYEQYF. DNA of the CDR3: TGTGCCAGCAGCGGGAAGCGGGGGGGCTCTCGTTTGTACGAGCAGTACTTC.

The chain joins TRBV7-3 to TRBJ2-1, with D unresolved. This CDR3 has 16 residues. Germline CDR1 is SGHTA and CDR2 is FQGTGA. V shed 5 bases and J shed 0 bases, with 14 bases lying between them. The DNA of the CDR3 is TGTGCCAGCAGCCCCCGTGGCTTGAGCTCCTACAATGAGCAGTTCTTC. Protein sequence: CASSPRGLSSYNEQFF.

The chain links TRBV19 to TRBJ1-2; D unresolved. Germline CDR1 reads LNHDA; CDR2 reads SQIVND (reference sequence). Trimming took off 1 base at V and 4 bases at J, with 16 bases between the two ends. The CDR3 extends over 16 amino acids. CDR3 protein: CASSIVTDLQAYGYTF. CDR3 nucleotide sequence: TGTGCCAGTAGTATAGTTACAGATCTTCAGGCCTATGGCTACACCTTC.

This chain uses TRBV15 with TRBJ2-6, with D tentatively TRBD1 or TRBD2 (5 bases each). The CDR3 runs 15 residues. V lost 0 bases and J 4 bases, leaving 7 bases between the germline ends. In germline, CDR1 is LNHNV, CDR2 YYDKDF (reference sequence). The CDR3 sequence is CATSRDRDGANVLTF. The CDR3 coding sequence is TGTGCCACCAGCAGAGACAGGGACGGGGCCAACGTCCTGACTTTC. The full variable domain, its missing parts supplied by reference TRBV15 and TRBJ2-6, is DAMVIQNPRYQVTQFGKPVTLSCSQTLNHNVMYWYQQKSSQAPKLLFHYYDKDFNNEADTPDNFQSRRPNTSFCFLDIRSPGLGDTAMYLCATSRDRDGANVLTFGAGSRLTVL.

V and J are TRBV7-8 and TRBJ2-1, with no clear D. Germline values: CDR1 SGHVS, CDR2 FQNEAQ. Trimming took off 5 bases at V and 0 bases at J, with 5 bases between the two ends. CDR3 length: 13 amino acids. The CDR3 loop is CASSASSYNEQFF. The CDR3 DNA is TGTGCCAGCAGCGCATCCTCCTACAATGAGCAGTTCTTC.

The chain's CDR3 is CSYKGTEAFF. CDR3 bases: TGCAGCTACAAGGGGACTGAAGCTTTCTTT. The chain couples TRBV29-1 to TRBJ1-1; tentatively, D is TRBD1 (5 bases). Germline V gene data show CDR1 as SQVTM and CDR2 as ANQGSEA. The V gene lost 8 bases and the J gene lost 5 bases, with 9 bases spanning the gap. The CDR3 extends over 10 amino acids. Variable domain in full (rest from reference TRBV29-1 and TRBJ1-1): SAVISQKPSRDICQRGTSLTIQCQVDSQVTMMFWYRQQPGQSLTLIATANQGSEATYESGFVIDKFPISRPNLTFSTLTVSNMSPEDSSIYLCSYKGTEAFFGQGTRLTVV.

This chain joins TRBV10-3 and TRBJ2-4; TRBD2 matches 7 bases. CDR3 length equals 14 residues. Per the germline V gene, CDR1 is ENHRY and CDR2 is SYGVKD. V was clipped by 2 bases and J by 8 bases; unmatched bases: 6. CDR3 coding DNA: TGTGCCATCAGTGAGGGCGGGAGTTTTGACATTCAGTACTTC. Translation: CAISEGGSFDIQYF.

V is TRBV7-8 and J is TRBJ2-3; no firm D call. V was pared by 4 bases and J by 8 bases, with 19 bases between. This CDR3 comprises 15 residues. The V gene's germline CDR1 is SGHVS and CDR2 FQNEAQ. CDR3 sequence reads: CASSSDKVLPPTQYF. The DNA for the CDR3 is TGTGCCAGCAGCTCAGACAAGGTCCTACCTCCTACGCAGTATTTT.

The CDR3: CAWSVRQLSYEQYF. DNA of the CDR3: TGTGCCTGGAGTGTCCGGCAGCTTTCCTACGAGCAGTACTTC. The V and J genes are TRBV30 and TRBJ2-5; the D is unclear. The DNA end favors TRBJ2-7, so the J call may be wrong. This CDR3 comprises 14 residues. CDR1 is GTSNPN and CDR2 is SVGIG in the germline V gene (reference sequence).

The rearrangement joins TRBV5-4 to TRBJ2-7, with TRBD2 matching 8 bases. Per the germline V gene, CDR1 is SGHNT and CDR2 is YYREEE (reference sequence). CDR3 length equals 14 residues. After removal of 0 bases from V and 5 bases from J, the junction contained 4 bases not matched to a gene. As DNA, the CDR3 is TGTGCCAGCAGCTTGGCCGGGACTAGAGACGAGCAGTACTTC. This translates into CASSLAGTRDEQYF.

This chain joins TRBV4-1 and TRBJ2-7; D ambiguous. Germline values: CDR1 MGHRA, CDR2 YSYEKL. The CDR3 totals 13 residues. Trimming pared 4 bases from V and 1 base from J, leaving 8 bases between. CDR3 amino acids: CASSPTTSYEQYF. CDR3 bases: TGCGCCAGCAGCCCTACGACTTCCTACGAGCAGTACTTC.

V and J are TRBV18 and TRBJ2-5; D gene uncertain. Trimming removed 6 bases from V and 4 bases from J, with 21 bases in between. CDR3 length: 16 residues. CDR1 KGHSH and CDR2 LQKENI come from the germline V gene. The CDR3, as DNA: TGTGCCAGCTCTCCCGGGTCCTCCCAAAATCCAGAGACCCAGTACTTC. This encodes CASSPGSSQNPETQYF.

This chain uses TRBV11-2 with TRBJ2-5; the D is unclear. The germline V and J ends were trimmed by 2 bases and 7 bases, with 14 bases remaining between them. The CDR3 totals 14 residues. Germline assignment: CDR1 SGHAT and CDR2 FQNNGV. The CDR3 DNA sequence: TGTGCCAGCAGCTTAATTCAGGCCGCAGCGACCCAGTACTTC. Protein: CASSLIQAAATQYF. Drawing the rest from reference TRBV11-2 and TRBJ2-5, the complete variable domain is EAGVAQSPRYKIIEKRQSVAFWCNPISGHATLYWYQQILGQGPKLLIQFQNNGVVDDSQLPKDRFSAERLKGVDSTLKIQPAKLEDSAVYLCASSLIQAAATQYFGPGTRLLVL.

CDR3 sequence reads: CASSLSIMAGQETQYF. CDR3 DNA: TGTGCCAGCAGTTTAAGTATCATGGCTGGCCAAGAGACCCAGTACTTC. The chain couples TRBV27 to TRBJ2-5; unclear D gene. V was shortened by 2 bases and J by 1 base, with 14 bases between the two germline ends. Germline lookup yields CDR1 MNHEY and CDR2 SMNVEV (reference sequence). The CDR3 extends over 16 amino acids.

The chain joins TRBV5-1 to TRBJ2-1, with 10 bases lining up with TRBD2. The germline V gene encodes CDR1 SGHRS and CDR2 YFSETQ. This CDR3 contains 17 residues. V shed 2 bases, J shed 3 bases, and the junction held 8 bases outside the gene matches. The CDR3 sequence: CASSLTLAGVVYNEQFF. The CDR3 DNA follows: TGCGCCAGCAGCTTAACCCTAGCGGGAGTAGTCTACAATGAGCAGTTCTTC.

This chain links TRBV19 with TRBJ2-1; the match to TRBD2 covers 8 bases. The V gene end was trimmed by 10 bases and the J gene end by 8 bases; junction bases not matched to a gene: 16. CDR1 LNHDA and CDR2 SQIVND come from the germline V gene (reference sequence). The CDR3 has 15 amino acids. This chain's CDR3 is CATRIWSGGLDEQFF. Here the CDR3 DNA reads TGTGCCACCCGGATCTGGAGCGGGGGACTCGATGAGCAGTTCTTC.

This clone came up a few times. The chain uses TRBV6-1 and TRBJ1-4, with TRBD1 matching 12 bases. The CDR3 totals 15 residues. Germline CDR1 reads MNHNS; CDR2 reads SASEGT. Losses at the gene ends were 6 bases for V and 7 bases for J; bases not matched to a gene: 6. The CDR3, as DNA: TGTGCCAGCAGCGCGGGACAGGGGGCAGGTGAAAAACTGTTTTTT. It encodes CASSAGQGAGEKLFF.